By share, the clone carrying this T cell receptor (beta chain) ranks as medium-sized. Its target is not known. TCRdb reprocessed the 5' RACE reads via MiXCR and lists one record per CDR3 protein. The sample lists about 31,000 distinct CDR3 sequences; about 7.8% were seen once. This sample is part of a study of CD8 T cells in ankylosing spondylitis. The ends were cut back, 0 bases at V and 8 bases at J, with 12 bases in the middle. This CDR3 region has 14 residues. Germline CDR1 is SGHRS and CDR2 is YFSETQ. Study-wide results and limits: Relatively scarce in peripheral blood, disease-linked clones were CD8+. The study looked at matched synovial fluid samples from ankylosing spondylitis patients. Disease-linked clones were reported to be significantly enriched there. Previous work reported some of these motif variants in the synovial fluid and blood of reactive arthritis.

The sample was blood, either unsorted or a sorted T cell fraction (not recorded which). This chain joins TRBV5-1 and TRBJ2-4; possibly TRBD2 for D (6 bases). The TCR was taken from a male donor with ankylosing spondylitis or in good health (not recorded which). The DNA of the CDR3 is TGCGCCAGCAGCTTGGAGGTTGGGGAGGACATTCAGTACTTC. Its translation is CASSLEVGEDIQYF.